The 23 T cell receptor beta chains listed next were all sequenced from one sample in a study of shared clonotypes between healthy human individuals. Profiling relied on immunoSEQ multiplex PCR, and the TCRdb table lists in-frame clones only, not all of them. The sample holds some 2 million clones, about 95% seen once. CD45RO-negative cells were positively selected for CCR7, leaving out terminally differentiated effector memory CD45RA+ cells. The specimen sequenced was naive CD8+ T cells sorted from blood. These TCRs come from a man between 18 and 29 years old in good health.

V and J are TRBV9 and TRBJ1-2; D is unclear. Trimming took 4 bases from V and 5 from J, leaving 21 bases between them. Germline V CDR1 and CDR2: SGDLS, YYNGEE. The CDR3 has 16 amino acids. CDR3 loop: CASSNLANSGHYGYTF. As DNA, the CDR3 is TGTGCCAGCAGCAACCTCGCTAATTCGGGTCATTATGGCTACACCTTC.

The V call is TRBV6-5, the J call TRBJ2-7; D gene unclear. The V gene lost 4 bases and the J gene lost 6 bases, with 7 bases spanning the gap. This CDR3 is built from 11 residues. Per germline, CDR1 MNHEY and CDR2 SVGAGI. CDR3 amino acids: CASSWTGEQYF. The CDR3 DNA reads TGTGCCAGCAGTTGGACGGGCGAGCAGTACTTC.

The chain uses TRBV6-5 and TRBJ1-2; D possibly corresponds to TRBD1 (5 bases). CDR1 and CDR2 from the germline V gene are MNHEY and SVGAGI. V was pared by 4 bases and J by 4 bases, with 16 bases between. The CDR3 consists of 15 residues. As DNA, the CDR3 is TGTGCCAGCAGTTTAATCGGAGGGGAGAGCTATGGCTACACCTTC. Translated: CASSLIGGESYGYTF.

The rearrangement joins TRBV7-9 to TRBJ1-5; TRBD1 matches 10 bases. Per germline, CDR1 SEHNR and CDR2 FQNEAQ (reference sequence). V shed 7 bases and J 4 bases; nucleotides not matched to a gene: 4. The CDR3 runs to 14 residues. The CDR3 DNA is TGTGCCAGCACACAGGGACAGGGGAATCAGCCCCAGCATTTT. Residues: CASTQGQGNQPQHF.

Comments on this clone: The sample carries other DNA sequences with the same CDR3. This chain uses TRBV27 with TRBJ2-7, with D possibly being TRBD2 (6 bases). Trimming removed 2 bases at V and 3 bases at J, with 8 bases between. The CDR3 runs to 13 residues. CDR1 and CDR2 from the germline V gene are MNHEY and SMNVEV (reference sequence). The CDR3 DNA reads TGTGCCAGCAGTTTAACGGGACTCTACGAGCAGTACTTC. Translated: CASSLTGLYEQYF.

The chain employs TRBV9 and TRBJ2-7, with 9 bases fitting TRBD2. V was clipped by 5 bases and J by 5 bases; unmatched bases: 8. From germline, CDR1 is SGDLS and CDR2 YYNGEE. The CDR3 contains 14 residues. The CDR3 DNA is TGTGCCAGCAGTGAAAGCGGGAGGTTCGACGAGCAGTACTTC. This gives the protein CASSESGRFDEQYF.

J is TRBJ2-7 and V is TRBV5-6; D gene uncertain. The V gene lost 0 bases and the J gene lost 2 bases, with 9 bases spanning the gap. The CDR3 covers 14 residues. Germline V gene data show CDR1 as SGHDT and CDR2 as YYEEEE. The CDR3 DNA follows: TGTGCCAGCAGCTTGGAGTTGGGCGCCTACGAGCAGTACTTC. It specifies CASSLELGAYEQYF. Full variable domain (outside the CDR3, taken from reference TRBV5-6 and TRBJ2-7): DAGVTQSPTHLIKTRGQQVTLRCSPKSGHDTVSWYQQALGQGPQFIFQYYEEEERQRGNFPDRFSGHQFPNYSSELNVNALLLGDSALYLCASSLELGAYEQYFGPGTRLTVT.

This sequence joins TRBV19 and TRBJ1-1; no clear D. Germline-derived CDR1 and CDR2 are LNHDA and SQIVND (reference sequence). The V gene lost 1 base and the J gene lost 7 bases, with 13 bases spanning the gap. The CDR3 totals 14 residues. CDR3 sequence reads: CASSIAEGTGEAFF. The CDR3, as DNA: TGTGCCAGTAGTATAGCGGAGGGTACTGGTGAAGCTTTCTTT.

This chain links TRBV6-5 with TRBJ1-2; 8 bases agree with TRBD1. J gave up 8 bases and V 5 bases, and 10 bases lay outside the gene matches. CDR1 is MNHEY and CDR2 is SVGAGI in the germline V gene. CDR3 length: 14 amino acids. In DNA, the CDR3 is TGTGCCAGCAGTACCACGACAGGGGCAGACGGCTACACCTTC. Residues: CASSTTTGADGYTF.

The V and J genes are TRBV27 and TRBJ2-3; D uncertain. CDR3 length equals 13 residues. V was trimmed by 8 bases and J by 1 base, leaving 10 bases between them. Looked up from germline, CDR1 is MNHEY and CDR2 is SMNVEV (reference sequence). CDR3 nucleotide sequence: TGTGCCAGCGGTATAGGCGGCACAGATACGCAGTATTTT. This translates into CASGIGGTDTQYF.

The gene calls are TRBV4-3 and TRBJ2-2; 10 bases map to TRBD2. The germline gives CDR1 LGHNA, CDR2 YSLEER. This CDR3 is built from 19 residues. Trimming took 4 bases from V and 0 from J; bases not matched to a gene: 11. DNA of the CDR3: TGCGCCAGCAGCCGAGACCTAGCGGGAGCCCTTTCGAACACCGGGGAGCTGTTTTTT. Amino acids: CASSRDLAGALSNTGELFF.

The V gene is TRBV7-9, the J gene TRBJ2-4; D unclear. The CDR3 consists of 15 residues. Deletions cut 2 bases from V and 9 bases from J, with 17 bases between. Germline CDR1 SEHNR, CDR2 FQNEAQ (reference sequence). CDR3 coding DNA: TGTGCCAGCAGCTTAAGTGCACAGCCGGTGAGCATTCAGTACTTC. Its protein product is CASSLSAQPVSIQYF.

This clone is a singleton in its sample. The V call is TRBV27, the J call TRBJ2-1, with 7 bases lining up with TRBD1. CDR1 is MNHEY, CDR2 SMNVEV, per germline (reference sequence). The V gene end was trimmed by 6 bases and the J gene end by 4 bases; junction bases not matched to a gene: 12. CDR3 length: 16 residues. For the CDR3, the DNA is TGTGCCAGCAGCCCCCCCGGGGACAGCCTGTACAATGAGCAGTTCTTC. It is translated as CASSPPGDSLYNEQFF.

As concerns this clone: At the DNA level, this CDR3 is encoded by other sequences in the same sample as well. V and J are TRBV5-1 and TRBJ2-1, with D hard to call. CDR1 is SGHRS, CDR2 YFSETQ, per germline. With 0 bases removed from V and 4 bases from J, the gap between germline ends came to 8 bases. The CDR3 extends over 14 amino acids. Here the CDR3 reads CASSLATGYNEQFF. The CDR3 DNA reads as TGCGCCAGCAGCTTGGCTACTGGTTACAATGAGCAGTTCTTC.

The rearrangement uses TRBV27 and TRBJ2-5; D may correspond to TRBD1 or TRBD2 (6 bases each). The CDR3 length is 12 residues. Germline V gene sequence: CDR1 MNHEY, CDR2 SMNVEV (reference sequence). V was trimmed by 4 bases and J by 6 bases, leaving 9 bases between them. CDR3 DNA: TGTGCCAGCAGTTCGGGGGCGAAGACCCAGTACTTC. It is translated as CASSSGAKTQYF.

The rearrangement joins TRBV7-6 to TRBJ2-7; 8 bases map to TRBD2. V trimming: 0 bases; J trimming: 2 bases; junction bases outside the gene matches: 6. The germline CDR1 and CDR2 sequences are SGHVS and FNYEAQ. CDR3 size: 16 residues. This CDR3 reads CASSLATSGITYEQYF. The CDR3 coding sequence is TGTGCCAGCAGCTTAGCCACTAGCGGTATTACCTACGAGCAGTACTTC.

The rearrangement links TRBV5-5 to TRBJ1-5; no definite D call. CDR3 size: 17 residues. CDR1 is SGHKS and CDR2 is YYEKEE in the germline V gene (reference sequence). V was trimmed by 0 bases and J by 2 bases, leaving 15 bases between them. CDR3 in amino acids: CASSLDTANWGNQPQHF. The CDR3 bases are TGTGCCAGCAGCTTGGACACGGCGAACTGGGGCAATCAGCCCCAGCATTTT.

The gene calls are TRBV4-1 and TRBJ2-7; 9 nucleotides match TRBD2. The CDR3 consists of 15 residues. Unmatched junction bases numbered 5, after V lost 1 base and J lost 4 bases. The germline V gene has CDR1 MGHRA and CDR2 YSYEKL. The CDR3 here is CASSQVSSGIYEQYF. The CDR3 region has the DNA TGCGCCAGCAGCCAAGTCTCTAGCGGGATTTACGAGCAGTACTTC.

The chain recombines TRBV19 with TRBJ2-7; TRBD2 matches at 10 bases. Germline CDR1 LNHDA, CDR2 SQIVND (reference sequence). After removal of 5 bases from V and 5 bases from J, the junction contained 12 bases not matched to a gene. CDR3 length: 16 residues. Written as DNA, the CDR3 is TGTGCCAGTAGTCCTGTCTCGGGGCTAGCGGGAGACGAGCAGTACTTC. This gives the protein CASSPVSGLAGDEQYF.

The chain employs TRBV28 and TRBJ2-3, with TRBD1 matching 7 bases. There are 15 residues in the CDR3. Germline CDR1 MDHEN, CDR2 SYDVKM. Losses at the gene ends were 7 bases for V and 0 bases for J; bases not matched to a gene: 7. This CDR3 is CASTVRGLSTDTQYF. The CDR3 nucleotides read TGTGCCAGCACAGTAAGGGGGCTCAGCACAGATACGCAGTATTTT.

Worth noting for this clone: The same CDR3 also results from other DNA sequences found in this sample. This chain uses TRBV9 with TRBJ1-4, with D perhaps matching TRBD1 (5 bases). The germline V gene encodes CDR1 SGDLS and CDR2 YYNGEE. The CDR3 spans 15 residues. The V end was cut by 0 bases, the J end by 8 bases, with 14 bases between. DNA for the CDR3: TGTGCCAGCAGCGTAGATGGGACTAGTGGGGAAAAACTGTTTTTT. This translates into CASSVDGTSGEKLFF.

This clone was observed once. The rearrangement uses TRBV7-3 and TRBJ2-1, with 15 bases identical to TRBD2. The V segment lost 5 bases and the J segment 0 bases; nucleotides outside the gene matches: 11. Germline-derived CDR1 and CDR2 are SGHTA and FQGTGA. There are 20 residues in the CDR3. CDR3 in DNA: TGTGCCAGCAGCCCGGGGACTAGCGGGGGGCCGCCGAGCTCCTACAATGAGCAGTTCTTC. This sequence encodes CASSPGTSGGPPSSYNEQFF.

For the CDR3, the DNA is TGTGCCAGCATGGGGGGGCCAGGGGAGCTGTTTTTT. As protein: CASMGGPGELFF. J is TRBJ2-2 and V is TRBV6-5; maybe TRBD2 (7 bases). CDR3 length equals 12 residues. Germline CDR1 MNHEY, CDR2 SVGAGI. Trimming stripped 7 bases from V and 8 bases from J, with 11 bases between.